The rows below give T cell receptor beta chains drawn from one sample of a study of monozygotic twins with inflammatory bowel disease. Following a re-call of the 5' RACE reads, TCRdb has one entry per CDR3 protein and lacks DNA. This sample's table reports about 130,000 distinct CDR3 sequences. The material sequenced was blood. These receptors came from a human donor with ulcerative colitis or Crohn's disease, or a healthy co-twin of an affected twin (not recorded which). The CDR3 runs from the conserved cysteine through the conserved F or W.

14	TRBV12-3/TRBV12-4	TRBJ1-5	CASTGDGTSQPQHF
14	TRBV7-9	TRBJ1-1	CASSPPTGNTEAFF
15	TRBV14	TRBJ2-3	CASSRTHVRTDTQYF
15	TRBV4-2	TRBJ2-1	CASSQGPKERGEQFF
15	TRBV7-2	TRBJ1-2	CASSPRTGGFYGYTF
15	TRBV10-3	TRBJ1-1	CAISSSVRGNTEAFF
19	TRBV18	TRBJ2-6	CASSPGTPGQLSGANVLTF
14	TRBV6-2/TRBV6-3	TRBJ2-7	CASSYGTGGFEQYF
16	TRBV3-1	TRBJ1-2	CASSQVPSRSNYGYTF
13	TRBV10-3	TRBJ2-1	CAIGTGGGNEQFF
12	TRBV5-1	TRBJ2-2	CPQRQVTGELFF
15	TRBV10-3	TRBJ2-1	CAISVGGSSYNEQFF
16	TRBV5-1	TRBJ1-4	CASSFQGRATNEKLFF
15	TRBV11-2	TRBJ2-5	CASSLGVANPGTQYF
14	TRBV9	TRBJ2-3	CASSPISSTDTQYF
14	TRBV5-1	TRBJ1-1	CASSVIGWNTEAFF
13	TRBV4-2	TRBJ2-3	CASSQGPGQGTYF
15	TRBV28	TRBJ2-1	CASLKTSGRNNEQFF
16	TRBV5-6	TRBJ2-5	CASSLLSWELQETQYF
14	TRBV7-2	TRBJ2-7	CASSLDGRRLEQYF
13	TRBV24-1	TRBJ1-5	CATSDRTFTPQHF
19	TRBV5-1	TRBJ2-1	CASSLEQGTSDRSYNEQFF
13	TRBV27	TRBJ1-5	CASGHRSNQPQHF
13	TRBV6-4	TRBJ2-5	CASSEDLDETQYF
15	TRBV5-4	TRBJ2-1	CASSPAALAGNEQFF
15	TRBV25-1	TRBJ2-5	CASSEGYRGRETQYF
13	TRBV5-6	TRBJ2-7	CASSLGKGREQYF
16	TRBV5-1	TRBJ2-7	CASSSGTGLGAYEQYF
15	TRBV24-1	TRBJ2-3	CATSRQQEFTDTQYF
14	TRBV30	TRBJ2-1	CAWIGGSAYNEQFF
13	TRBV24-1	TRBJ2-2	CATRGGETGELFF
15	TRBV7-2	TRBJ2-3	CASSLTSGRMDTQYF
18	TRBV15	TRBJ2-1	CATSRDLNGPSSYNEQFF
17	TRBV5-1	TRBJ2-3	CASSPRPGLGPADTQYF
13	TRBV5-1	TRBJ2-1	CASSVGAADEQFF